The 27 T cell receptor beta chains listed next were all sequenced from one sample in a study of blood T cell repertoires in COVID-19. The repertoire was sequenced with immunoSEQ multiplex PCR; TCRdb's copy has only in-frame clones and lacks some. The sample lists about 80,000 clones, about nine tenths seen once, with under 7.5% in the top ten. Sequenced sample: peripheral blood. These receptors originate from a woman at least 80 years old with acute or convalescent COVID-19.

This chain connects TRBV6-1 to TRBJ2-7; no firm D call. This CDR3 spans 12 amino acids. CDR1 is MNHNS and CDR2 is SASEGT in the germline V gene. Trimming removed 3 bases from V and 5 bases from J, with 8 bases in between. The CDR3 region has the DNA TGTGCCAGCAGTGACAGGCCCGACGAGCAGTACTTC. It yields the protein CASSDRPDEQYF.

This clone was counted a single time. J is TRBJ2-7 and V is TRBV11-1; D gene unclear. The V gene lost 3 bases and the J gene lost 3 bases, with 9 bases spanning the gap. This CDR3 is built from 13 residues. From germline, CDR1 is SGHAT and CDR2 FQDESV (reference sequence). The CDR3 reads CASSFAVSYEQYF. In DNA, the CDR3 is TGTGCCAGCAGCTTCGCGGTGAGCTACGAGCAGTACTTC.

The chain employs TRBV28 and TRBJ1-1, with D uncertain. Germline V gene lookup returns CDR1 MDHEN and CDR2 SYDVKM. V dropped 7 bases and J dropped 1 base, with 7 bases sitting between them. The CDR3 has 12 residues. CDR3 in DNA: TGTGCCAGCATCCGGGAGAACACTGAAGCTTTCTTT. Amino acids: CASIRENTEAFF.

V and J are TRBV19 and TRBJ2-3; 7 nucleotides match TRBD1. V was clipped by 7 bases and J by 6 bases; unmatched bases: 7. Germline V gene lookup returns CDR1 LNHDA and CDR2 SQIVND (reference sequence). The CDR3 runs 13 residues. In DNA, the CDR3 is TGTGCCAGTACCCCGACCAGGGGGGATACGCAGTATTTT. This encodes CASTPTRGDTQYF.

The J gene is TRBJ1-2, the V gene TRBV6-1, with 8 positions matching TRBD1. Germline V gene sequence: CDR1 MNHNS, CDR2 SASEGT. J gave up 5 bases and V 1 base, and 12 bases lay outside the gene matches. The CDR3 has 17 residues. The CDR3 DNA is TGTGCCAGCAGTGAAGGAAAAGCAGGGGGCAATGGATATGGCTACACCTTC. It encodes CASSEGKAGGNGYGYTF.

The rearrangement joins TRBV16 to TRBJ2-3; TRBD1 matches at 9 bases. CDR1 KGHSY and CDR2 FQNENV come from the germline V gene. The trim removed 3 bases at V and 0 bases at J, leaving 7 bases unmatched. This CDR3 has 17 residues. CDR3: CASSQRQGGSSTDTQYF. The CDR3, as DNA: TGTGCCAGCAGCCAGAGACAGGGGGGGTCAAGCACAGATACGCAGTATTTT.

This rearrangement joins TRBV2 to TRBJ1-1; possible D gene TRBD1, 6 bases. V was shortened by 3 bases and J by 4 bases, with 9 bases between the two germline ends. In germline, CDR1 is SNHLY, CDR2 FYNNEI. The CDR3 length is 13 residues. The CDR3 sequence: CASSDRGGTEAFF. In DNA form, the CDR3 reads TGTGCCAGCAGTGATAGAGGGGGCACTGAAGCTTTCTTT.

The chain joins TRBV4-1 to TRBJ1-2, with D unresolved. This CDR3 contains 14 residues. Trimming took 0 bases from V and 4 from J, leaving 9 bases between them. Germline loops: CDR1 MGHRA, CDR2 YSYEKL. CDR3 protein: CASSQDGGFYGYTF. The CDR3 region has the DNA TGCGCCAGCAGCCAAGATGGAGGCTTCTATGGCTACACCTTC.

The chain has TRBV29-1 and TRBJ2-3; tentative D call: TRBD1 (5 bases). V was trimmed by 7 bases and J by 1 base, leaving 15 bases between them. This CDR3 is built from 14 residues. The germline V gene has CDR1 SQVTM and CDR2 ANQGSEA. The CDR3 region has the DNA TGCAGCGCAGAAAGGGGCTTGGGCACAGATACGCAGTATTTT. Amino acids: CSAERGLGTDTQYF.

J is TRBJ2-1 and V is TRBV19; maybe TRBD2 (6 bases). This CDR3 has 16 residues. Per the germline V gene, CDR1 is LNHDA and CDR2 is SQIVND (reference sequence). Trimming stripped 5 bases from V and 0 bases from J, with 14 bases between. This CDR3 is CASSSQRAPSYNEQFF. DNA for the CDR3: TGTGCCAGTAGTTCCCAGCGGGCGCCCTCCTACAATGAGCAGTTCTTC.

The chain links TRBV6-5 to TRBJ2-4; D is perhaps TRBD2 (7 bases). Trimming took off 6 bases at V and 4 bases at J, with 13 bases between the two ends. The CDR3 loop spans 14 amino acids. In germline, CDR1 is MNHEY, CDR2 SVGAGI. The CDR3 DNA reads as TGTGCCAGCAGCAGTGCGGGGGCAAAAAACATTCAGTACTTC. Protein: CASSSAGAKNIQYF.

CDR3: CASSSNGQGYGYTF. CDR3 sequence (DNA): TGTGCCAGCAGTTCCAACGGACAGGGCTATGGCTACACCTTC. The chain has TRBV6-1 and TRBJ1-2; TRBD1 matches at 8 bases. The V and J ends lost 5 bases and 4 bases, in that order; junction bases with no gene match: 6. The length of the CDR3 is 14 residues. Germline lookup yields CDR1 MNHNS and CDR2 SASEGT.

This clone appeared once. The CDR3 sequence: CAWTAGGDGEKLFF. For the CDR3, the DNA is TGTGCCTGGACCGCAGGGGGAGACGGTGAAAAACTGTTTTTT. The chain couples TRBV30 to TRBJ1-4; 7 bases align to TRBD1. Unmatched junction bases numbered 9, after V lost 4 bases and J lost 7 bases. The CDR3 extends over 14 amino acids. Germline CDR1 and CDR2: GTSNPN and SVGIG (reference sequence).

The chain carries TRBV5-1 and TRBJ1-2, with TRBD1 identical over 7 bases. The ends lost 4 bases at V and 6 bases at J; junction bases unmatched: 6. This CDR3 is 13 amino acids long. Per germline, CDR1 SGHRS and CDR2 YFSETQ. In nucleotides, the CDR3 is TGCGCCAGCAGCAGGGACAGCCGAGATGGCTACACCTTC. It yields the protein CASSRDSRDGYTF.

The rearrangement uses TRBV18 and TRBJ2-3; a possible D gene is TRBD1 (5 bases). The CDR3 totals 16 residues. Germline V gene data show CDR1 as KGHSH and CDR2 as LQKENI. Trimming shortened V by 6 bases and J by 2 bases, and 18 bases separated the two germline ends. CDR3: CASSPADRSFTDTQYF. CDR3 nucleotide sequence: TGTGCCAGCTCCCCTGCCGACAGATCTTTCACAGATACGCAGTATTTT.

The V and J genes are TRBV2 and TRBJ2-3, with D maybe TRBD2 (5 bases). This CDR3 comprises 14 residues. V lost 4 bases, J lost 5 bases, and 13 bases lay in between. Germline values: CDR1 SNHLY, CDR2 FYNNEI. In nucleotides, the CDR3 is TGTGCCAGCAGTGGGCCGCGGGTTAGAGATACGCAGTATTTT. Translated, it gives CASSGPRVRDTQYF.

The CDR3 region is CASSQGDRAYEQYF. CDR3 nucleotide sequence: TGTGCCAGCAGCCAGGGAGACAGGGCCTACGAGCAGTACTTC. The V call is TRBV4-2, the J call TRBJ2-7; 7 positions match TRBD1. With 3 bases clipped from V and 2 bases from J, the junction kept 4 bases outside the gene matches. From germline, CDR1 is LGHNA and CDR2 YNFKEQ. The CDR3 length is 14 residues.

The genes are TRBV15 and TRBJ2-1; TRBD2 matches at 11 bases. The J segment lost 4 bases and the V segment lost 0 bases, leaving 2 bases of the junction unmatched. Germline CDR1 LNHNV, CDR2 YYDKDF (reference sequence). This CDR3 is 16 amino acids long. The CDR3, as DNA: TGTGCCACCAGCAGAGAAGTAGCGGGAGGGTACAATGAGCAGTTCTTC. Protein sequence: CATSREVAGGYNEQFF. Full variable domain (remainder filled in from reference TRBV15 and TRBJ2-1): DAMVIQNPRYQVTQFGKPVTLSCSQTLNHNVMYWYQQKSSQAPKLLFHYYDKDFNNEADTPDNFQSRRPNTSFCFLDIRSPGLGDTAMYLCATSREVAGGYNEQFFGPGTRLTVL.

The V and J genes are TRBV5-1 and TRBJ1-5, with TRBD1 as a possible D gene (6 bases). Trimming removed 0 bases at V and 1 base at J, with 8 bases between. Germline V gene lookup returns CDR1 SGHRS and CDR2 YFSETQ. This CDR3 has 15 amino acids. The CDR3 DNA reads TGCGCCAGCAGCTTGGAGGGGGAGAGCAATCAGCCCCAGCATTTT. Its protein is CASSLEGESNQPQHF.

The chain recombines TRBV24-1 with TRBJ2-3; 7 nucleotides agree with TRBD1. The V gene's germline CDR1 is KGHDR and CDR2 SFDVKD. V trimming: 10 bases; J trimming: 6 bases; junction bases outside the gene matches: 9. CDR3 length equals 13 residues. CDR3 loop: CATPRGGEDTQYF. The CDR3 nucleotides read TGTGCCACTCCCCGAGGGGGCGAGGATACGCAGTATTTT.

The CDR3 bases are TGTGCCAGCAGCTCTACCAGGGGGAGGAATGAGCAGTTCTTC. Translating it yields CASSSTRGRNEQFF. The chain combines TRBV9 with TRBJ2-1; possibly TRBD1 for D (7 bases). The germline V gene encodes CDR1 SGDLS and CDR2 YYNGEE. Trimming left V 4 bases short and J 7 bases short, with 15 bases between. The CDR3 spans 14 residues.

This clone was seen once. The CDR3 sequence is CASSQEWTSGNIQYF. In nucleotides, the CDR3 is TGTGCCAGCAGCCAAGAATGGACTAGCGGCAACATTCAGTACTTC. V is TRBV3-1 (or the pseudogene TRBV3-2) and J is TRBJ2-4; 10 bases are shared with TRBD2. The length of the CDR3 is 15 residues. In germline, CDR1 is LGHDT, CDR2 YNNKEL (reference sequence). V lost 0 bases to trimming and J lost 7 bases; unmatched junction nucleotides: 3.

V usage is TRBV5-4 and J usage is TRBJ1-1; tentatively, D is TRBD1 (5 bases). Trimming took 4 bases from V and 0 from J, leaving 22 bases between them. CDR3 length: 18 amino acids. Germline V lookup: CDR1 SGHNT, CDR2 YYREEE (reference sequence). CDR3 region: CASSPDPPGLYMNTEAFF. CDR3 nucleotides: TGTGCCAGCAGCCCGGACCCTCCGGGACTCTATATGAACACTGAAGCTTTCTTT.

CDR3 protein: CAWSVGQGPQGPQHF. The CDR3 bases are TGTGCCTGGAGTGTAGGACAGGGGCCCCAAGGGCCCCAGCATTTT. The rearrangement links TRBV30 to TRBJ1-5; 9 nucleotides agree with TRBD1. V was clipped by 0 bases and J by 9 bases; unmatched bases: 9. The V gene's germline CDR1 is GTSNPN and CDR2 SVGIG (reference sequence). The CDR3 totals 15 residues.

The chain is built from TRBV5-4 and TRBJ2-5, with D perhaps matching TRBD1 (5 bases). V lost 3 bases to trimming and J lost 1 base, with 10 bases between them. The CDR3 consists of 14 residues. The germline V gene encodes CDR1 SGHNT and CDR2 YYREEE (reference sequence). CDR3 DNA sequence: TGTGCCAGCAGCTCGGGTGGGGCCCAAGAGACCCAGTACTTC. Translation gives CASSSGGAQETQYF.

The chain is built from TRBV19 and TRBJ2-1, with 12 bases that match TRBD2. J gave up 4 bases and V 8 bases, and 12 bases lay outside the gene matches. Germline CDR1 reads LNHDA; CDR2 reads SQIVND (reference sequence). This CDR3 is built from 17 residues. The DNA of the CDR3 is TGTGCCAGTTCGCCGAGACTAGCGGGAGTTCGGTACAATGAGCAGTTCTTC. Protein sequence: CASSPRLAGVRYNEQFF. Full variable domain (remainder filled in from reference TRBV19 and TRBJ2-1): DGGITQSPKYLFRKEGQNVTLSCEQNLNHDAMYWYRQDPGQGLRLIYYSQIVNDFQKGDIAEGYSVSREKKESFPLTVTSAQKNPTAFYLCASSPRLAGVRYNEQFFGPGTRLTVL.

The chain couples TRBV6-2 or TRBV6-3 to TRBJ2-7; 7 bases match TRBD1. The trim removed 5 bases at V and 3 bases at J, leaving 10 bases unmatched. This CDR3 has 15 residues. Germline lookup yields CDR1 MNHEY and CDR2 SVGEGT. CDR3 sequence: CASSRDSLIIYEQYF. CDR3 nucleotide sequence: TGTGCCAGCAGTAGGGACAGCCTGATTATCTACGAGCAGTACTTC.